This T cell receptor beta chain derives from a study of blood T cell repertoires in COVID-19. Overall study: PBMCs, B-cell-depleted T cells, or T cells were the source of the cDNA or gDNA that made up the material.

In the original workflow: Reference gene primer amplification yielded estimated nucleated cell counts. Here immunoSEQ multiplex PCR was the method, and the copy in TCRdb shows in-frame clones only, minus some. That table is the source of V, J and clone size, and D and trimming were worked out from the DNA. The sample has about 330,000 clones; nearly 90% are singletons. CDR3 length equals 13 residues. V was pared by 8 bases and J by 6 bases, with 15 bases between. CDR1 and CDR2 (germline): LGHDT, YNNKEL (reference sequence). Assignments of participants to cohorts depended upon their own reported clinical history. The study counted Cohort 3 donors as recovered given two negative PCRs, clearance, or symptom resolution.

The sequenced sample was PBMCs or T cells enriched from blood (not recorded which). This sequence joins TRBV3-1 (or the pseudogene TRBV3-2) and TRBJ2-3; D gene ambiguous. This receptor was identified in a woman under 40 who had recovered from COVID-19. The CDR3 reads CASPSRLRDTQYF. The CDR3, as DNA: TGTGCCAGCCCCTCGCGGCTAAGGGATACGCAGTATTTT.